A selection of T cell receptor beta chains follows, all from one sample in a study of early T cells in non-severe SARS-CoV-2 infection. Each CDR3 protein is one row after TCRdb ran MiXCR on the 5' RACE reads. The top ten hold 2.6% of the sample, which has more than 25,000 distinct CDR3 sequences, under 6% seen once. Material: whole blood. These receptors were taken from an adult who was a healthcare worker with PCR-confirmed SARS-CoV-2 infection or an uninfected control (not recorded which). Each CDR3 is given with its conserved first and last residue. The D gene is left open where the match is weak. The listing skips clone size in some rows; elsewhere it reads once, few, many or a size class.

j_gene,abundance,v_gene,d_gene,CDR3nt,CDR3aa
TRBJ2-2,few,TRBV10-3,.,TGTGCCATAGCGGAGATCCGAAACACCGGGGAGCTGTTTTTT,CAIAEIRNTGELFF
TRBJ2-7,.,TRBV11-3,.,TGTGCCACCTCTCCGGACAACTACGAGCAGTACTTC,CATSPDNYEQYF
TRBJ2-3,few,TRBV28,.,TGTGCCAGCAGTACCTCGGCGCCAGATACGCAGTATTTT,CASSTSAPDTQYF
TRBJ1-5,medium-sized,TRBV18,TRBD1,TGTGCCAGCTCACGAACAGGGGATAGCAATCAGCCCCAGCATTTT,CASSRTGDSNQPQHF
TRBJ2-1,few,TRBV6-5,TRBD1,TGTGCCAGCAGTACGCGACAGGGGCAGTTCTTC,CASSTRQGQFF
TRBJ1-1,many,TRBV7-2,.,TGTGCCAGCAGCCCGTGGGCTTACACTGAAGCTTTCTTT,CASSPWAYTEAFF
TRBJ2-7,.,TRBV28,TRBD1,TGTGCCAGCAGTTTAAGGACAGGGCCCATTGGCGAGCAGTACTTC,CASSLRTGPIGEQYF
TRBJ1-3,few,TRBV18,.,TGTGCCAGCTCACCAACGTGGGGGGAGTTCAGCTCTGGAAACACCATATATTTT,CASSPTWGEFSSGNTIYF
TRBJ2-7,few,TRBV20-1,TRBD2,TGCAGTGCTGGCCCCGTAGCGGGGCCCGGCTACGAGCAGTACTTC,CSAGPVAGPGYEQYF
TRBJ2-1,once,TRBV29-1,.,TGCAGCGCGTCAGTGGGGGATGAGCAGTTCTTC,CSASVGDEQFF
TRBJ1-2,many,TRBV7-9,TRBD1,TGTGCCAGCAGCCCAGGGGGCGCGGGGTATGGCTACACCTTC,CASSPGGAGYGYTF
TRBJ2-2,many,TRBV4-2,.,TGTGCCAGCAGCCAAGAGACTAGTTCGAACACCGGGGAGCTGTTTTTT,CASSQETSSNTGELFF
TRBJ2-7,.,TRBV20-1,TRBD1,TGCAGTGCTAGGGGACAGGGCCCTTCCTACGAGCAGTACTTC,CSARGQGPSYEQYF
TRBJ1-2,many,TRBV27,.,TGTGCCAGCAGTTTATCGAAGGGTGGCCGAGCTAACTATGGCTACACCTTC,CASSLSKGGRANYGYTF
TRBJ2-3,.,TRBV19,.,TGTGCCAGTAGCTCCGAAGCGAAAGGGGTGGATACGCAGTATTTT,CASSSEAKGVDTQYF
TRBJ1-1,many,TRBV7-9,.,TGTGCCAGCAGCTTAGTTACAGGCATGAACACTGAAGCTTTCTTT,CASSLVTGMNTEAFF
TRBJ2-3,few,TRBV24-1,.,TGTGCCACCAGTGACCGGAGTTGGAGCTCCCTCGCGGCGCAGTATTTT,CATSDRSWSSLAAQYF
TRBJ2-1,many,TRBV11-3,.,TGTGCCAGCACAAAGGACAATGAGCAGTTCTTC,CASTKDNEQFF
TRBJ2-1,many,TRBV29-1,.,TGCAGCGTTCTAATGGCGGAGCAGTTCTTC,CSVLMAEQFF
TRBJ2-1,.,TRBV29-1,.,TGCAGCGTTCGGGGGCGGAATTACAATGAGCAGTTCTTC,CSVRGRNYNEQFF
TRBJ2-3,many,TRBV20-1,.,TGCAGTGTAGGGGGAGCGGCTAGCACAGATACGCAGTATTTT,CSVGGAASTDTQYF
TRBJ2-7,many,TRBV27,TRBD2,TGTGCCAGCAGTTTAGGGACTAGCGGCTCCTACGAGCAGTACTTC,CASSLGTSGSYEQYF
TRBJ1-2,few,TRBV5-1,TRBD1,TGCGCCAGCAGCTTGGGACAGGGGTCGTCCTATGGCTACACCTTC,CASSLGQGSSYGYTF
TRBJ2-3,many,TRBV19,TRBD2,TGTGCCAGTAGGACTAGCGGCGCAGATACGCAGTATTTT,CASRTSGADTQYF
TRBJ2-7,.,TRBV13,TRBD2,TGTGCCAGCAGCTTATCGACTAGCGGGAGAAAGGGTCACGAGCAGTACTTC,CASSLSTSGRKGHEQYF
TRBJ2-2,few,TRBV7-9,TRBD2,TGTGCCAGCAGCACCAGGACTAGGGCGAACACCGGGGAGCTGTTTTTT,CASSTRTRANTGELFF
TRBJ2-7,many,TRBV7-9,.,TGTGCCAGCAGCTTAGACTCCTCGGGGGAGCAGTACTTC,CASSLDSSGEQYF
TRBJ2-7,many,TRBV28,TRBD2,TGTGCCACCTCTTTCTCGGGGGGGATATTCTACGAGCAGTACTTC,CATSFSGGIFYEQYF
TRBJ1-6,many,TRBV5-4,.,TGTGCCAGCAGCCACAGCTCCTATAATTCACCCCTCCACTTT,CASSHSSYNSPLHF
TRBJ2-7,many,TRBV3-1,.,TGTGCCAGCAGCCATTCTACCTACGAGCAGTACTTC,CASSHSTYEQYF
TRBJ1-6,many,TRBV18,.,TGTGCCAGCTCACAAGAAACGGGTCTTAGCGTGTCACCCCTCCACTTT,CASSQETGLSVSPLHF
TRBJ2-7,.,TRBV18,.,TGTGCCAGCTCAAGTGCTAGGAGCTCCTACGAGCAGTACTTC,CASSSARSSYEQYF
TRBJ1-5,few,TRBV29-1,.,TGCAGCGTAACCATTCCAGGGTATGGCAATCAGCCCCAGCATTTT,CSVTIPGYGNQPQHF
TRBJ1-2,many,TRBV10-3,TRBD1,TGTGCCTTCCGACAGGGGCAGGACTATGGCTACACCTTC,CAFRQGQDYGYTF
TRBJ2-7,many,TRBV12-3/TRBV12-4,.,TGTGCCAGCAGCCACAGACGTGGCGAGCAGTACTTC,CASSHRRGEQYF
TRBJ2-5,many,TRBV29-1,TRBD2,TGCAGCGCCGGACTAGCGGGACGCCAGTACTTC,CSAGLAGRQYF
TRBJ2-5,few,TRBV27,.,TGTGCCAGCAGTGGCAGGAGCGGAGAGACCCAGTACTTC,CASSGRSGETQYF
TRBJ2-3,.,TRBV11-2,TRBD1,TGTGCCAGCAGCTCCAGACAGGGGAAGAGCGATACGCAGTATTTT,CASSSRQGKSDTQYF
TRBJ2-3,many,TRBV7-8,.,TGTGCCAGCAGCTTGGCTAGCACAGATACGCAGTATTTT,CASSLASTDTQYF
TRBJ1-2,many,TRBV6-6,.,TGTGCCAGCAGTACCCCTGAGTTAGTCTATGGCTACACCTTC,CASSTPELVYGYTF
TRBJ1-2,many,TRBV3-1,.,TGTGCCAGCAGCCCTCCGGGGCTTCGGGACTATGGCTACACCTTC,CASSPPGLRDYGYTF
TRBJ2-1,many,TRBV7-3,.,TGTGCCAGCAGCTTAACGCGAGAGGGCCCCCAGGTCTTC,CASSLTREGPQVF